The next 27 T cell receptor beta chains were all read from a single sample in a study of blood T cell repertoires in COVID-19. The protocol was immunoSEQ multiplex PCR, while the TCRdb copy is restricted to in-frame clones and leaves out a portion. The data hold 300,000 or so clones, with more than 75% observed a single time. Sequenced: PBMCs or T cells enriched from blood (not recorded which). The receptor set was obtained from a woman aged 18-30 years who had recovered from COVID-19.

This clone was observed many times. CDR3 DNA: TGTGCCAGCAGTTTGGCTGGCAGGGAGCAGTACTTC. Translating it yields CASSLAGREQYF. The chain couples TRBV12-3 or TRBV12-4 to TRBJ2-7; no reliable D call. Trimming pared 3 bases from V and 7 bases from J, leaving 10 bases between. The CDR3 contains 12 residues.

With regard to this clone: The sample carries other DNA sequences with the same CDR3. This chain uses TRBV5-1 with TRBJ2-3, with 15 bases aligning to TRBD2. The CDR3 contains 17 residues. Trimming at V came to 4 bases and at J to 2 bases, leaving 5 bases not matched to a gene. The germline V gene has CDR1 SGHRS and CDR2 YFSETQ. In nucleotides, the CDR3 is TGCGCCAGCAGCGTGGGACTAGCGGGAGGAACCACAGATACGCAGTATTTT. The encoded protein is CASSVGLAGGTTDTQYF.

This clone came up a few times. This chain uses TRBV2 with TRBJ2-5; 8 bases match TRBD2. This CDR3 contains 15 residues. The V gene's germline CDR1 is SNHLY and CDR2 FYNNEI. The V segment lost 3 bases and the J segment 5 bases; nucleotides outside the gene matches: 8. The DNA of the CDR3 is TGTGCCAGCAGTGACCCCGGGAGGGCCGTGGAGACCCAGTACTTC. Its protein is CASSDPGRAVETQYF.

The gene calls are TRBV3-1 (or the pseudogene TRBV3-2) and TRBJ2-1; 7 bases match TRBD1. The CDR3 consists of 15 residues. CDR1 is LGHDT and CDR2 is YNNKEL in the germline V gene (reference sequence). V shed 3 bases, J shed 4 bases, and the junction held 6 bases outside the gene matches. The CDR3 sequence is CASSQSGQTYNEQFF. The DNA of the CDR3 is TGTGCCAGCAGCCAGTCGGGACAGACTTACAATGAGCAGTTCTTC.

The genes are TRBV6-5 and TRBJ2-7; tentatively, D is TRBD1 (5 bases). There are 13 residues in the CDR3. Per the germline V gene, CDR1 is MNHEY and CDR2 is SVGAGI. The V end was cut by 11 bases, the J end by 2 bases, with 16 bases between. The CDR3 bases are TGTGCCGGCTCGACAGAGTTCACCTACGAGCAGTACTTC. Translating gives CAGSTEFTYEQYF.

V is TRBV19 and J is TRBJ1-5; D unclear. The CDR3 is made up of 16 amino acids. Looked up from germline, CDR1 is LNHDA and CDR2 is SQIVND (reference sequence). V was trimmed by 5 bases and J by 0 bases, leaving 14 bases between them. The CDR3 reads CASSGRGSHSNQPQHF. As DNA, the CDR3 is TGTGCCAGTAGTGGCCGAGGATCCCATAGCAATCAGCCCCAGCATTTT.

The DNA for the CDR3 is TGTGCCACCAGTGGCGGCGCAGATACGCAGTATTTT. It codes for CATSGGADTQYF. The V gene is TRBV24-1, the J gene TRBJ2-3, with no clear D. Germline V gene lookup returns CDR1 KGHDR and CDR2 SFDVKD. This CDR3 has 12 amino acids. Trimming took 5 bases from V and 4 from J, leaving 6 bases between them.

V and J are TRBV24-1 and TRBJ1-1, with TRBD1 matching 7 bases. Looked up from germline, CDR1 is KGHDR and CDR2 is SFDVKD. V shed 5 bases, J shed 5 bases, and the junction held 4 bases outside the gene matches. The CDR3 contains 13 residues. CDR3: CATSGGGGTEAFF. In nucleotides, the CDR3 is TGTGCCACCAGTGGAGGGGGCGGGACTGAAGCTTTCTTT.

This chain connects TRBV28 to TRBJ1-3; D is undetermined. Germline assignment: CDR1 MDHEN and CDR2 SYDVKM. V gave up 1 base and J gave up 3 bases, with 13 bases separating them. CDR3 length equals 16 residues. This CDR3 reads CASSLLGRVSGNTIYF. The CDR3 DNA sequence: TGTGCCAGCAGTTTATTGGGCCGTGTGAGTGGAAACACCATATATTTT.

V usage is TRBV29-1 and J usage is TRBJ2-7; D is perhaps TRBD1 (6 bases). Trimming shortened V by 7 bases and J by 9 bases, and 19 bases separated the two germline ends. Germline loops: CDR1 SQVTM, CDR2 ANQGSEA. There are 12 residues in the CDR3. CDR3: CSASGTSYGQYF. The CDR3 coding sequence is TGCAGCGCTTCCGGGACAAGTTATGGGCAGTACTTC.

This chain connects TRBV25-1 to TRBJ2-7, with TRBD2 matching 7 bases. V gave up 6 bases and J gave up 0 bases; unmatched junction bases: 5. The germline CDR1 and CDR2 sequences are MGHDK and SYGVNS. CDR3 length: 14 residues. The CDR3 region is CASRTSKSSYEQYF. In DNA form, the CDR3 reads TGTGCCAGCAGGACTAGCAAGAGCTCCTACGAGCAGTACTTC.

This clone has just a few counts. The chain recombines TRBV29-1 with TRBJ2-2; maybe TRBD1 (8 bases). Germline V gene lookup returns CDR1 SQVTM and CDR2 ANQGSEA. The CDR3 is made up of 15 amino acids. The ends were cut back, 7 bases at V and 5 bases at J, with 20 bases in the middle. This chain's CDR3 is CSASDRAGGTGELFF. The CDR3 DNA sequence: TGCAGCGCCTCGGACAGGGCCGGGGGGACCGGGGAGCTGTTTTTT.

The chain recombines TRBV7-9 with TRBJ2-3, with D hard to call. The CDR3 is 11 amino acids. Per germline, CDR1 SEHNR and CDR2 FQNEAQ (reference sequence). Trimming pared 1 base from V and 8 bases from J, leaving 4 bases between. The CDR3 sequence: CASSLGSTQYF. As DNA, the CDR3 is TGTGCCAGCAGCTTAGGCAGTACGCAGTATTTT.

The chain uses TRBV15 and TRBJ1-3, with TRBD1 matching over 8 bases. Germline V gene lookup returns CDR1 LNHNV and CDR2 YYDKDF (reference sequence). The CDR3 sequence is 17 residues long. V shed 1 base, J shed 4 bases, and the junction held 9 bases outside the gene matches. CDR3 sequence: CATSRGVEQGAGNTIYF. The CDR3 nucleotides are TGTGCCACCAGCAGAGGGGTAGAGCAGGGGGCAGGAAACACCATATATTTT.

The genes are TRBV9 and TRBJ2-2; D unresolved. The V and J ends lost 4 bases and 3 bases respectively, with 4 bases between them. Germline CDR1 and CDR2: SGDLS and YYNGEE. This CDR3 has 12 amino acids. CDR3 DNA: TGTGCCAGCAGCCCGTACACCGGGGAGCTGTTTTTT. Translating it yields CASSPYTGELFF.

This chain uses TRBV30 with TRBJ2-7; D is unresolved. The length of the CDR3 is 14 residues. Germline lookup yields CDR1 GTSNPN and CDR2 SVGIG (reference sequence). Trimming removed 1 base at V and 2 bases at J, with 12 bases between. The CDR3 spells CAWSDSRPTYEQYF. The CDR3 bases are TGTGCCTGGAGTGACAGCCGTCCTACCTACGAGCAGTACTTC.

The V call is TRBV14, the J call TRBJ1-2, with 7 bases that match TRBD1. Trimming at V came to 4 bases and at J to 2 bases, leaving 16 bases not matched to a gene. This CDR3 region has 18 residues. The V gene's germline CDR1 is SGHDN and CDR2 FVKESK. The CDR3 spells CASSLGPTTGRLNYGYTF. CDR3 bases: TGTGCCAGCAGCCTCGGACCTACGACAGGGCGCTTAAACTATGGCTACACCTTC.

The chain couples TRBV2 to TRBJ2-5, with TRBD1 matching 7 bases. There are 14 residues in the CDR3. V lost 3 bases, J lost 5 bases, and 6 bases stayed unmatched. CDR1 and CDR2 (germline): SNHLY, FYNNEI. CDR3 coding DNA: TGTGCCAGCAGTGATGACAGGGCAATTGAGACCCAGTACTTC. Translation: CASSDDRAIETQYF.

The V and J genes are TRBV3-1 (or the pseudogene TRBV3-2) and TRBJ1-2, with D possibly being TRBD1 (6 bases). The V end lost 6 bases, the J end lost 3 bases, and 14 bases lay between the germline ends. There are 14 residues in the CDR3. Looked up from germline, CDR1 is LGHDT and CDR2 is YNNKEL (reference sequence). The CDR3 sequence is CASSIQGRDYGYTF. For the CDR3, the DNA is TGTGCCAGCAGTATACAGGGAAGGGACTATGGCTACACCTTC.

The rearrangement uses TRBV5-1 and TRBJ1-2; the match to TRBD1 covers 7 bases. V lost 5 bases to trimming and J lost 2 bases; unmatched junction nucleotides: 15. Germline V gene lookup returns CDR1 SGHRS and CDR2 YFSETQ. CDR3 size: 17 residues. The DNA of the CDR3 is TGCGCCAGCAGGCGACGGACAGGCGCGGCCTCAAACTATGGCTACACCTTC. Translation: CASRRRTGAASNYGYTF.

J is TRBJ2-7 and V is TRBV9; D is possibly TRBD2 (7 bases). CDR3 length equals 17 residues. Trimming pared 4 bases from V and 2 bases from J, leaving 22 bases between. Per germline, CDR1 SGDLS and CDR2 YYNGEE. The CDR3 region is CASSPNNLGGGAYEQYF. As DNA, the CDR3 is TGTGCCAGCAGCCCCAACAATTTGGGGGGGGGCGCCTACGAGCAGTACTTC.

This chain joins TRBV5-4 and TRBJ2-1, with TRBD2 matching over 7 bases. This CDR3 has 11 amino acids. J lost 14 bases, V lost 4 bases, and 6 bases had no gene match. The germline gives CDR1 SGHNT, CDR2 YYREEE (reference sequence). CDR3 in DNA: TGTGCCAGCAGCCTCGGGACTACGGAGTTCTTC. Protein sequence: CASSLGTTEFF.

J is TRBJ2-3 and V is TRBV18; 8 nucleotides align to TRBD2. Germline assignment: CDR1 KGHSH and CDR2 LQKENI. V was pared by 2 bases and J by 0 bases, with 13 bases of the junction left unmatched. This CDR3 has 19 amino acids. The DNA for the CDR3 is TGTGCCAGCTCACCATTTAGCGGGGCCGCCTATGCTAGCACAGATACGCAGTATTTT. This encodes CASSPFSGAAYASTDTQYF. Full variable domain (outside the CDR3, taken from reference TRBV18 and TRBJ2-3): NAGVMQNPRHLVRRRGQEARLRCSPMKGHSHVYWYRQLPEEGLKFMVYLQKENIIDESGMPKERFSAEFPKEGPSILRIQQVVRGDSAAYFCASSPFSGAAYASTDTQYFGPGTRLTVL.

This clone was found a few times. Relative to the germline gene, one junction end is altered; a read error may explain this. The rearrangement uses TRBV28 and TRBJ2-7; 9 bases fit TRBD1. Germline CDR1 and CDR2: MDHEN and SYDVKM. CDR3 length: 15 amino acids. The chain's CDR3 is CASSTRDRASHEQYF. In DNA form, the CDR3 reads TGTGCCAGCAGTACCCGGGACAGGGCCTCCCACGAGCAGTACTTC.

This chain uses TRBV5-1 with TRBJ2-1, with TRBD1 matching over 10 bases. Germline V lookup: CDR1 SGHRS, CDR2 YFSETQ. V trimming: 0 bases; J trimming: 7 bases; junction bases outside the gene matches: 13. The CDR3 loop spans 18 amino acids. In DNA, the CDR3 is TGCGCCAGCAGCTTGGGGTTCCCCCTCGGGACAGGGGTGAATGAGCAGTTCTTC. Residues: CASSLGFPLGTGVNEQFF.

This chain links TRBV5-1 with TRBJ2-1, with 14 bases lining up with TRBD2. The CDR3 sequence is 20 residues long. Germline V gene data show CDR1 as SGHRS and CDR2 as YFSETQ. Germline trimming cut 4 bases from V and 0 bases from J; bases unmatched to any gene: 12. The CDR3 sequence is CASSLRLAGGSPSSYNEQFF. CDR3 bases: TGCGCCAGCAGCCTGCGACTAGCGGGGGGGTCGCCCAGCTCCTACAATGAGCAGTTCTTC.

The chain combines TRBV19 with TRBJ2-2; tentatively, D is TRBD2 (5 bases). Germline V gene lookup returns CDR1 LNHDA and CDR2 SQIVND (reference sequence). The CDR3 contains 14 residues. Trimming shortened V by 3 bases and J by 5 bases, and 10 bases separated the two germline ends. In nucleotides, the CDR3 is TGTGCCAGTAGTATGAGGGAGCGAACCGGGGAGCTGTTTTTT. Its translation: CASSMRERTGELFF. Full variable domain (rest looked up from reference TRBV19 and TRBJ2-2): DGGITQSPKYLFRKEGQNVTLSCEQNLNHDAMYWYRQDPGQGLRLIYYSQIVNDFQKGDIAEGYSVSREKKESFPLTVTSAQKNPTAFYLCASSMRERTGELFFGEGSRLTVL.